This TCR beta chain appears in the sequencing data of a study of blood T cell repertoires in COVID-19. Looking at the study overall: Samples of COVID-19 (acute and convalescent) were obtained from the United States, Italy and Spain. Sources were T cells, B-cell-depleted T cells, or PBMCs; the material itself was cDNA or gDNA.

Authors' processing steps: The assay estimated nucleated cells by amplifying reference gene primers. Some clones are missing from TCRdb's copy, which holds only in-frame ones; the method was immunoSEQ multiplex PCR. V, J and clone size are those of that table, while D and trimming were read from the DNA. Altogether some 200,000 clones are present, more than 80% being singletons, with the ten largest covering just under 8.5%. The CDR3 runs to 14 residues. Germline V gives CDR1 SGHNT, CDR2 YYREEE (reference sequence). Germline trimming cut 2 bases from V and 2 bases from J; bases unmatched to any gene: 1.

Input material: peripheral blood. The TCR comes from a woman aged 60-70 years with acute or convalescent COVID-19. The chain links TRBV5-4 to TRBJ1-5, with TRBD1 matching 7 bases. The CDR3 loop is CASSFQGGNQPQHF. In nucleotides, the CDR3 is TGTGCCAGCAGCTTTCAGGGGGGCAATCAGCCCCAGCATTTT.